The next 16 T cell receptor beta chains were all read from a single sample in a study of blood T cell repertoires in COVID-19. Method: immunoSEQ multiplex PCR; TCRdb's copy keeps in-frame clones and lacks some. Of about 300,000 clones in the sample, approximately 86% were seen once. Sequenced input: PBMCs or T cells enriched from blood (not recorded which). These receptors were collected from a woman aged 18-29 years who had recovered from COVID-19.

The V call is TRBV10-3, the J call TRBJ2-2; weak D call: TRBD2 (5 bases). Germline assignment: CDR1 ENHRY and CDR2 SYGVKD. With 2 bases removed from V and 6 bases from J, the gap between germline ends came to 13 bases. This CDR3 is 15 amino acids long. The CDR3 sequence is CAISEIREKAGELFF. The CDR3 DNA sequence: TGTGCCATCAGTGAGATAAGGGAGAAGGCCGGGGAGCTGTTTTTT.

The chain has TRBV2 and TRBJ2-7; D may be TRBD2 (7 bases). V lost 1 base and J 2 bases, leaving 12 bases between the germline ends. The germline gives CDR1 SNHLY, CDR2 FYNNEI. This CDR3 comprises 15 residues. CDR3 sequence (DNA): TGTGCCAGCAGTGAAGAGGCGGGGGACACCTACGAGCAGTACTTC. Encoded protein: CASSEEAGDTYEQYF.

This chain connects TRBV28 to TRBJ2-7, with 9 bases identical to TRBD2. The CDR3 is 16 amino acids. The V gene's germline CDR1 is MDHEN and CDR2 SYDVKM. Trimming at V came to 5 bases and at J to 3 bases, leaving 11 bases not matched to a gene. This CDR3 reads CASSPNSGSGDYEQYF. CDR3 in DNA: TGTGCCAGCAGTCCAAATAGCGGGAGTGGAGACTACGAGCAGTACTTC.

The CDR3 bases are TGTGCCAGCAGCGGCCTAGCGGGACAATACAATGAGCAGTTCTTC. Its protein is CASSGLAGQYNEQFF. The V gene is TRBV6-5, the J gene TRBJ2-1; TRBD2 agrees at 9 bases. J was trimmed by 4 bases and V by 6 bases; bases with no gene match: 7. The CDR3 length is 15 residues. Germline-derived CDR1 and CDR2 are MNHEY and SVGAGI.

CDR3 region: CSQCYPEKTGARRATQYF. The CDR3 nucleotides are TGTTCTCAGTGTTACCCGGAGAAGACCGGGGCCCGGAGGGCGACCCAGTACTTC. J is TRBJ2-5 and V is TRBV19; tentatively, D is TRBD2 (6 bases). CDR3 size: 18 residues. Germline V gene sequence: CDR1 LNHDA, CDR2 SQIVND (reference sequence). The whole variable domain, filled in from reference TRBV19 and TRBJ2-5, reads DGGITQSPKYLFRKEGQNVTLSCEQNLNHDAMYWYRQDPGQGLRLIYYSQIVNDFQKGDIAEGYSVSREKKESFPLTVTSAQKNPTAFYLCSQCYPEKTGARRATQYFGPGTRLLVL.

The chain uses TRBV25-1 and TRBJ1-1; a possible D gene is TRBD1 (6 bases). Trimming pared 5 bases from V and 6 bases from J, leaving 16 bases between. CDR3 size: 14 residues. Germline CDR1 reads MGHDK; CDR2 reads SYGVNS. The CDR3 DNA follows: TGTGCCAGCAGTTCCCGGACAGACGGATCTGAAGCTTTCTTT. This sequence encodes CASSSRTDGSEAFF.

The chain joins TRBV30 to TRBJ2-7, with D possibly being TRBD1 (6 bases). Per germline, CDR1 GTSNPN and CDR2 SVGIG (reference sequence). V lost 7 bases to trimming and J lost 4 bases, with 11 bases between them. The CDR3 spans 11 residues. CDR3 loop: CASDRRYEQYF. The DNA of the CDR3 is TGTGCCTCAGACAGGAGGTACGAGCAGTACTTC.

V usage is TRBV2 and J usage is TRBJ1-4; D is possibly TRBD1 (5 bases). The CDR3 is 15 amino acids. The germline gives CDR1 SNHLY, CDR2 FYNNEI. Trimming removed 6 bases at V and 7 bases at J, with 18 bases between. In DNA, the CDR3 is TGTGCCAGCAGCCCTTGGACATCGCCTACTGAAAAACTGTTTTTT. It specifies CASSPWTSPTEKLFF. The full variable domain, in which reference TRBV2 and TRBJ1-4 provide the parts outside the CDR3, is EPEVTQTPSHQVTQMGQEVILRCVPISNHLYFYWYRQILGQKVEFLVSFYNNEISEKSEIFDDQFSVERPDGSNFTLKIRSTKLEDSAMYFCASSPWTSPTEKLFFGSGTQLSVL.

The V gene is TRBV7-9, the J gene TRBJ1-1; D may be TRBD1 (5 bases). Germline assignment: CDR1 SEHNR and CDR2 FQNEAQ (reference sequence). The CDR3 spans 14 residues. V was shortened by 2 bases and J by 6 bases, with 13 bases between the two germline ends. The CDR3 DNA is TGTGCCAGCAGCTTACCTCCCAGGGCCCCTGAAGCTTTCTTT. This codes for CASSLPPRAPEAFF.

The J gene is TRBJ1-3, the V gene TRBV9; the match to TRBD1 covers 7 bases. The CDR3 loop spans 16 amino acids. Trimming at V came to 4 bases and at J to 6 bases, leaving 13 bases not matched to a gene. Germline assignment: CDR1 SGDLS and CDR2 YYNGEE. CDR3 coding DNA: TGTGCCAGCAGCAAGACAGGCGACAGGGTGGAAAACACCATATATTTT. This sequence encodes CASSKTGDRVENTIYF.

The chain has TRBV12-2 and TRBJ1-1. TRBV12-2 is a pseudogene locus. This CDR3 comprises 17 residues. CDR3 sequence reads: CASRFDGLSPKDPEAFF. Written as DNA, the CDR3 is TGTGCAAGTCGCTTCGACGGACTGTCGCCCAAGGACCCTGAAGCTTTCTTT.

The gene calls are TRBV11-2 and TRBJ1-1; TRBD1 is a possible D gene (5 bases). Trimming pared 4 bases from V and 4 bases from J, leaving 7 bases between. The CDR3 runs 12 residues. Looked up from germline, CDR1 is SGHAT and CDR2 is FQNNGV. CDR3 sequence reads: CASSWGGTEAFF. The CDR3 bases are TGTGCCAGCAGCTGGGGGGGCACTGAAGCTTTCTTT. Drawing the rest from reference TRBV11-2 and TRBJ1-1, the complete variable domain is EAGVAQSPRYKIIEKRQSVAFWCNPISGHATLYWYQQILGQGPKLLIQFQNNGVVDDSQLPKDRFSAERLKGVDSTLKIQPAKLEDSAVYLCASSWGGTEAFFGQGTRLTVV.

The V gene is TRBV29-1, the J gene TRBJ2-1, with a possible D match to TRBD2 (6 bases). Trimming removed 5 bases from V and 2 bases from J, with 19 bases in between. Germline CDR1 and CDR2: SQVTM and ANQGSEA. The CDR3 runs to 16 residues. As DNA, the CDR3 is TGCAGCGTTCTTACTGGGACTTCCCGAGCCTACAATGAGCAGTTCTTC. This sequence encodes CSVLTGTSRAYNEQFF.

The V call is TRBV5-1, the J call TRBJ1-1; D unresolved. The CDR3 runs 14 residues. The germline CDR1 and CDR2 sequences are SGHRS and YFSETQ. V gave up 0 bases and J gave up 3 bases, with 9 bases separating them. The CDR3 is CASSLGRRDTEAFF. The CDR3 nucleotides are TGCGCCAGCAGCTTGGGGAGGAGGGACACTGAAGCTTTCTTT.

In its sample, this clone was seen a few times. V is TRBV11-3 and J is TRBJ1-2; D unresolved. From germline, CDR1 is SGHNT and CDR2 YENEEA. This CDR3 spans 18 amino acids. The germline V and J ends were trimmed by 0 bases and 0 bases, with 17 bases remaining between them. The CDR3 reads CASSLEAAFGGSNYGYTF. CDR3 in DNA: TGTGCCAGCAGCTTAGAAGCTGCCTTCGGCGGATCTAACTATGGCTACACCTTC.

The V gene is TRBV19, the J gene TRBJ1-4, with unresolved D. The CDR3 totals 13 residues. Trimming stripped 8 bases from V and 8 bases from J, with 15 bases between. The germline V gene has CDR1 LNHDA and CDR2 SQIVND (reference sequence). CDR3 residues: CASADNPAEKLFF. The CDR3 nucleotides are TGTGCCAGTGCCGACAACCCAGCCGAAAAACTGTTTTTT.